Shown below are 2 T cell receptor beta chains from a single sample sequenced in a study of cytomegalovirus exposure and HLA in healthy donors. Primers: 60 Vbeta forward and 13 Jbeta reverse. Produced via immunoSEQ multiplex PCR; TCRdb's table is partial and in-frame only. The sample carries about 62,000 clones, just under 75% recorded once. Material: PBMCs. The source of these receptors is a woman aged 30 to 39 in good health and CMV-seronegative.

This clone was observed once. The chain uses TRBV18 and TRBJ1-1; TRBD1 matches at 12 bases. Germline-derived CDR1 and CDR2 are KGHSH and LQKENI. This CDR3 contains 17 residues. Germline trimming cut 3 bases from V and 5 bases from J; bases unmatched to any gene: 10. CDR3 DNA sequence: TGTGCCAGCTCACCGGGACAGGGGGCCCGGGGTGCGACTGAAGCTTTCTTT. This codes for CASSPGQGARGATEAFF.

The gene calls are TRBV6-4 and TRBJ1-4, with D possibly TRBD1 on 5 matching bases. CDR1 MRHNA and CDR2 SNTAGT come from the germline V gene. The CDR3 contains 15 residues. V shed 2 bases and J shed 3 bases, with 10 bases lying between them. For the CDR3, the DNA is TGTGCCAGCAGTGACACCCGACAGTCTAATGAAAAACTGTTTTTT. This gives the protein CASSDTRQSNEKLFF.